The rows below give T cell receptor beta chains drawn from one sample of a study of T-cell memory formation after mild COVID-19. From the 5' RACE reads, TCRdb called clonotypes with MiXCR, one entry per CDR3 protein. The sample has about 470,000 distinct CDR3 sequences, 20% to 25% seen once. The material sequenced was PBMCs or a T cell subset sorted from them (not recorded which). The receptors originated from an adult woman who had mild COVID-19 (a few samples of this study predate the infection). Cell type and time point are not known. CDR3s include the opening cysteine and the closing phenylalanine or tryptophan. Each record gives: CDR3 protein, CDR3 DNA, V gene, clone size, J gene, D gene. D genes are given only for firm matches. Some rows have no size entry. The others give once, few or many, or a class for an expanded clone.

CASSHSGWDKNTGELFF,TGCGCCAGCAGCCACTCAGGCTGGGACAAGAACACCGGGGAGCTGTTTTTT,TRBV4-1,few,TRBJ2-2,NA
CASSQFVTSGSRRQETQYF,TGTGCCAGCAGCCAATTCGTGACTAGCGGGAGTCGACGCCAAGAGACCCAGTACTTC,TRBV14,NA,TRBJ2-5,TRBD2
CASSRQQGVAQETQYF,TGTGCCAGCAGCCGCCAACAGGGGGTCGCCCAAGAGACCCAGTACTTC,TRBV7-2,many,TRBJ2-5,TRBD1
CASSQGRGQAKNIQYF,TGCGCCAGCAGCCAAGGCCGGGGACAAGCCAAAAACATTCAGTACTTC,TRBV4-3,few,TRBJ2-4,NA
CASSHYTPGAEAFF,TGCGCCAGCAGCCATTATACCCCGGGGGCTGAAGCTTTCTTT,TRBV4-1,NA,TRBJ1-1,NA
CASSSLSRLAVPYEQYF,TGTGCCAGCAGTTCCCTGAGCCGACTAGCGGTACCCTACGAGCAGTACTTC,TRBV6-2/TRBV6-3,NA,TRBJ2-7,TRBD2
CASSQDRGQETQYF,TGTGCCAGCAGCCAAGACAGGGGGCAAGAGACCCAGTACTTC,TRBV4-2,NA,TRBJ2-5,TRBD1
CASTHGVKGETQYF,TGTGCCAGCACTCACGGGGTTAAGGGTGAGACCCAGTACTTC,TRBV6-5,NA,TRBJ2-5,NA
CASSLAALAKNIQYF,TGTGCCAGCAGCTTAGCGGCACTAGCCAAAAACATTCAGTACTTC,TRBV7-2,NA,TRBJ2-4,NA
CASNRDLNSPLHF,TGTGCCAGCAACCGGGACCTTAATTCACCCCTCCACTTT,TRBV3-1,NA,TRBJ1-6,NA
CASSAQRGPGADTQYF,TGTGCCAGCAGCGCCCAGCGGGGCCCGGGGGCAGATACGCAGTATTTT,TRBV7-8,NA,TRBJ2-3,TRBD2
CSVPTSGSSYNEQFF,TGCAGTGTTCCGACTAGCGGGAGCTCCTACAATGAGCAGTTCTTC,TRBV20-1,few,TRBJ2-1,TRBD2
CASTRISGLAGGPRSENEQFF,TGTGCCAGCACCAGAATCTCGGGACTAGCGGGAGGGCCAAGGTCGGAGAATGAGCAGTTCTTC,TRBV21-1,few,TRBJ2-1,NA
CASSLVVLGGETQYF,TGTGCCAGCAGCTTGGTAGTCTTGGGCGGGGAGACCCAGTACTTC,TRBV12-3/TRBV12-4,few,TRBJ2-5,NA
CASSVAVGTSGRLQGTQYF,TGTGCCAGCAGCGTAGCTGTTGGGACTAGCGGGAGGCTCCAGGGGACCCAGTACTTC,TRBV9,few,TRBJ2-5,TRBD2
CSVPLAGGNEQYF,TGCAGCGTCCCACTAGCGGGAGGGAACGAGCAGTACTTC,TRBV29-1,NA,TRBJ2-7,TRBD2
CASSQFGGLGTEAFF,TGTGCCAGCTCACAATTTGGGGGTCTCGGGACTGAAGCTTTCTTT,TRBV18,NA,TRBJ1-1,NA
CASSDPSTSGWGLDTQYF,TGTGCCAGCAGTGACCCCTCGACTAGCGGATGGGGTCTGGATACGCAGTATTTT,TRBV6-1,NA,TRBJ2-3,TRBD2
CASIRGHRGPEFPKETQYF,TGTGCCAGCATCAGGGGGCACAGGGGCCCTGAATTCCCGAAAGAGACCCAGTACTTC,TRBV6-5,few,TRBJ2-5,TRBD1
CASSRTTGHAFNEQFF,TGTGCCAGCAGCCGAACGACAGGGCACGCGTTCAATGAGCAGTTCTTC,TRBV7-9,once,TRBJ2-1,TRBD1
CASSLTPRTSGF,TGTGCCAGCAGCTTAACACCTCGGACTAGCGGCTTC,TRBV7-2,NA,TRBJ2-1,TRBD2
CASSDISVQGGYTF,TGTGCCAGCAGCGACATATCAGTTCAGGGTGGCTACACCTTC,TRBV5-4,many,TRBJ1-2,NA
CASSVSSTSTDTQYF,TGTGCCAGCAGCGTGTCTTCCACTAGCACAGATACGCAGTATTTT,TRBV9,many,TRBJ2-3,NA
CSVDKQGTPLF,TGCAGCGTTGACAAACAGGGGACACCCCTCTTC,TRBV29-1,NA,TRBJ2-7,TRBD1
CASSDLTRSGETQYF,TGTGCCAGCAGTGACCTGACCCGTTCAGGAGAGACCCAGTACTTC,TRBV2,once,TRBJ2-5,NA
CASSLDWAGGQSGEQFF,TGTGCCAGCAGCTTAGATTGGGCGGGAGGCCAGTCCGGTGAGCAGTTCTTC,TRBV11-3,NA,TRBJ2-1,TRBD2
CAIRGLSQGETQYF,TGTGCCATCCGGGGACTTTCCCAGGGAGAGACCCAGTACTTC,TRBV10-3,NA,TRBJ2-5,NA
CASSQVVTRLAKNIQYF,TGTGCCAGCAGCCAAGTAGTGACCCGATTAGCCAAAAACATTCAGTACTTC,TRBV3-1,few,TRBJ2-4,NA
CASSQDFSGSMNTEAFF,TGCGCCAGCAGCCAAGATTTCTCAGGGAGCATGAACACTGAAGCTTTCTTT,TRBV4-3,NA,TRBJ1-1,NA
CASSTRTSNLYEQYF,TGTGCCAGCAGCACCCGGACTAGCAACTTATACGAGCAGTACTTC,TRBV7-2,NA,TRBJ2-7,TRBD2
CASSEAGYYGYTF,TGTGCCAGCAGTGAAGCCGGGTACTATGGCTACACCTTC,TRBV2,NA,TRBJ1-2,NA
CASSVLGESYEQYF,TGTGCCAGCAGCGTTCTTGGGGAATCCTACGAGCAGTACTTC,TRBV9,NA,TRBJ2-7,NA
CASSYRFGSGANVLTF,TGTGCCAGCAGTTACCGCTTTGGGTCCGGGGCCAACGTCCTGACTTTC,TRBV6-2/TRBV6-3,once,TRBJ2-6,NA
CASSFVQGDIQYF,TGTGCCAGCAGTTTCGTCCAGGGGGACATTCAGTACTTC,TRBV12-3/TRBV12-4,NA,TRBJ2-4,TRBD1
CSASGGNEQFF,TGCAGTGCTAGCGGGGGGAATGAGCAGTTCTTC,TRBV20-1,few,TRBJ2-1,TRBD2
CSASVAKQETQYF,TGCAGTGCTAGTGTGGCAAAACAAGAGACCCAGTACTTC,TRBV20-1,NA,TRBJ2-5,NA